This is a list of T cell receptor beta chains from one sample in a study of shared clonotypes between healthy human individuals. Clones were sequenced by immunoSEQ multiplex PCR, and TCRdb holds only the in-frame ones, with some missing. Of approximately 1.5 million clones in the sample, 95% to 99% were seen once. Sequencing input: naive CD4+ T cells sorted from blood. All receptors derive from a man aged 30 to 39 in good health. Each CDR3 is given with its conserved first and last residue. The D gene is left open where the match is weak. For some rows the clone size is stated as once, few or many, or as a class when expanded; others skip it.

clone_size j_call v_call d_call cdr3_aa cdr3_nt
NA TRBJ1-4 TRBV4-3 TRBD1 CASSQGVLDRGKEKLFF TGCGCCAGCAGCCAGGGGGTGTTAGACAGGGGGAAAGAAAAACTGTTTTTT
NA TRBJ2-7 TRBV7-2 NA CASSLGPRAYEQYF TGTGCCAGCAGCTTGGGGCCAAGGGCCTACGAGCAGTACTTC
NA TRBJ2-7 TRBV20-1 NA CSFSDTYEQYF TGCAGTTTTTCGGATACCTACGAGCAGTACTTC
NA TRBJ2-1 TRBV10-2 TRBD1 CASSDGQGAGSYNEQFF TGCGCCAGCAGCGACGGACAGGGGGCGGGTAGCTACAATGAGCAGTTCTTC
NA TRBJ2-7 TRBV28 NA CASSLEGRGVALSYEQYF TGTGCCAGCAGTTTAGAGGGACGAGGCGTTGCCCTGTCCTACGAGCAGTACTTC
NA TRBJ2-7 TRBV6-5 TRBD1 CASRQGVPSYEQYF TGTGCCAGCAGACAGGGGGTTCCCTCCTACGAGCAGTACTTC
NA TRBJ2-5 TRBV5-1 NA CASSLELAQETQYF TGCGCCAGCAGCTTGGAACTAGCCCAAGAGACCCAGTACTTC
NA TRBJ2-3 TRBV9 NA CASSASTDTQYF TGTGCCAGCAGCGCGTCCACAGATACGCAGTATTTT
NA TRBJ2-2 TRBV28 NA CATRLAGAGELFF TGTGCCACCAGACTAGCAGGGGCCGGGGAGCTGTTTTTT
NA TRBJ1-1 TRBV7-3 NA CASSLPGNTEAFF TGTGCCAGCAGCTTACCGGGGAACACTGAAGCTTTCTTT
NA TRBJ2-3 TRBV9 NA CASSVALTDTQYF TGTGCCAGCAGCGTAGCTCTCACAGATACGCAGTATTTT
NA TRBJ2-2 TRBV7-2 TRBD2 CASSLVAGGPVGELFF TGTGCCAGCAGCTTGGTCGCGGGAGGGCCGGTCGGGGAGCTGTTTTTT
NA TRBJ2-1 TRBV28 NA CATRVGNYYNEQFF TGTGCCACCAGGGTGGGAAACTACTACAATGAGCAGTTCTTC
NA TRBJ2-7 TRBV27 TRBD2 CASSPREGPYEQYF TGTGCCAGCAGTCCACGGGAGGGCCCCTACGAGCAGTACTTC
NA TRBJ1-1 TRBV2 TRBD1 CASSAGWQGESEAFF TGTGCCAGCAGTGCTGGATGGCAGGGGGAGAGTGAAGCTTTCTTT
NA TRBJ2-3 TRBV6-5 NA CASSRGLTTDTQYF TGTGCCAGCAGTCGAGGCCTCACTACAGATACGCAGTATTTT
NA TRBJ2-1 TRBV5-6 TRBD1 CASSSRIGQGGIRRNEQFF TGTGCCAGCAGTTCTAGGATCGGACAGGGTGGTATTCGTAGGAATGAGCAGTTCTTC
once TRBJ1-2 TRBV28 NA CASSRDGNYGYTF TGTGCCAGCAGCAGGGACGGGAACTATGGCTACACCTTC
NA TRBJ2-7 TRBV7-9 NA CASTQARDGPYEQYF TGTGCCAGCACTCAAGCCCGGGACGGACCCTACGAGCAGTACTTC
NA TRBJ2-3 TRBV20-1 NA CRGGFTDTQYF TGCAGGGGCGGGTTCACAGATACGCAGTATTTT
NA TRBJ1-2 TRBV7-9 TRBD1 CASSSKDRGDGYTF TGTGCCAGCAGCTCCAAAGACAGGGGGGATGGCTACACCTTC
NA TRBJ1-2 TRBV28 NA CATSGPYYGYTF TGTGCCACCTCGGGCCCGTACTATGGCTACACCTTC
NA TRBJ2-7 TRBV25-1 NA CASRDSGGLGEQYF TGTGCCAGCCGAGATTCGGGTGGTTTGGGGGAGCAGTACTTC
NA TRBJ2-5 TRBV5-6 NA CASSLPRETQYF TGTGCCAGCAGCTTGCCTAGGGAGACCCAGTACTTC
once TRBJ1-5 TRBV7-8 NA CASSRRPENQPQHF TGTGCCAGCAGCCGAAGGCCGGAAAATCAGCCCCAGCATTTT
NA TRBJ1-5 TRBV27 NA CASRPRGGRRDERGNQPQHF TGTGCCAGCAGACCTAGGGGGGGGAGGAGAGATGAACGGGGCAATCAGCCCCAGCATTTT
NA TRBJ2-1 TRBV7-2 TRBD2 CASSLGLAGVIINEQFF TGTGCCAGCAGCTTAGGGCTAGCGGGAGTAATCATCAATGAGCAGTTCTTC
NA TRBJ2-1 TRBV14 NA CASSQGRLALNEQFF TGTGCCAGCAGCCAAGGAAGGCTAGCGCTCAATGAGCAGTTCTTC
NA TRBJ2-7 TRBV18 NA CASSPRPISYEQYF TGTGCCAGCTCACCACGACCGATCTCCTACGAGCAGTACTTC
NA TRBJ1-2 TRBV28 TRBD1 CASRPGTGSGYTF TGTGCCAGCAGGCCCGGGACAGGGAGTGGCTACACCTTC
NA TRBJ2-7 TRBV29-1 TRBD2 CSVQNPIADSGRLNYEQYF TGCAGCGTTCAGAATCCCATAGCAGATAGCGGGAGGTTAAACTACGAGCAGTACTTC
NA TRBJ2-3 TRBV7-6 TRBD2 CASSLAGGRTDTQYF TGTGCCAGCAGCTTAGCTGGCGGGAGGACAGATACGCAGTATTTT
NA TRBJ2-3 TRBV5-1 NA CASSSLGEWADTQYF TGCGCCAGCAGCTCGCTAGGGGAGTGGGCAGATACGCAGTATTTT
NA TRBJ1-5 TRBV19 NA CASKERKGDNSNQPQHF TGTGCCAGTAAAGAAAGGAAGGGGGATAATAGCAATCAGCCCCAGCATTTT
NA TRBJ2-1 TRBV7-6 TRBD2 CASSSKGLAGRHEQFF TGTGCCAGCAGCTCCAAGGGACTAGCGGGCAGGCATGAGCAGTTCTTC
NA TRBJ1-4 TRBV9 NA CASSVRGDRGEKLFF TGTGCCAGCAGCGTACGGGGGGATCGGGGTGAAAAACTGTTTTTT
NA TRBJ2-7 TRBV18 NA CASSPRGGMGNEQYF TGTGCCAGCTCACCACGGGGGGGCATGGGTAACGAGCAGTACTTC
NA TRBJ2-3 TRBV30 NA CAWSRRDTDTQYF TGTGCCTGGAGTCGGCGGGACACAGATACGCAGTATTTT
NA TRBJ2-7 TRBV7-8 NA CASSSETFRGPSYEQYF TGTGCCAGCAGCTCGGAGACATTCAGGGGACCCTCCTACGAGCAGTACTTC
NA TRBJ2-2 TRBV12-5 TRBD1 CASGFTGGARTGELFF TGTGCTAGTGGTTTTACAGGGGGCGCTCGGACCGGGGAGCTGTTTTTT
NA TRBJ2-1 TRBV28 NA CASSLFANGRSNEQFF TGTGCCAGCAGTTTATTCGCAAATGGTCGGAGCAATGAGCAGTTCTTC
NA TRBJ2-1 TRBV18 NA CASSPLQGLPPYNEQFF TGTGCCAGCTCACCACTTCAGGGTTTACCCCCCTACAATGAGCAGTTCTTC